This TCR beta chain was recovered during a study of T cells in localized non-small cell lung cancer. Study results and limitations: Uninvolved neighboring lung showed the greatest T cell clonality, exceeding tumor. Elevated blood T cell density was associated with longer overall survival.

About this clone: What it binds is not known.

Here immunoSEQ multiplex PCR was the method, and the copy in TCRdb shows in-frame clones only, minus some. The sample has roughly 48,000 clones; roughly 80% are singletons. Germline V gene sequence: CDR1 MDHEN, CDR2 SYDVKM. The V and J ends lost 5 bases and 2 bases respectively, with 14 bases between them. This CDR3 has 15 residues. This specimen consisted of peripheral blood, obtained before any cancer treatment. The chain carries TRBV28 and TRBJ2-3, with no clear D. The receptor was isolated from a man aged 40 to 75 with stage I squamous cell lung carcinoma. CDR3 sequence reads: CASSPRVQITDTQYF. CDR3 coding DNA: TGTGCCAGCAGTCCTCGCGTACAGATCACAGATACGCAGTATTTT.